Included here is one T cell receptor (beta chain) sequence, with context. Recruits, aged roughly 18 to 89 years, lived in around 24 US areas. Per the original data handling: The authors estimated nucleated cell counts from reference gene primer amplification. TCRdb's copy holds only in-frame clones and misses some; the assay was immunoSEQ multiplex PCR. V and J calls and clone size come straight from that table; D and trimming were deduced from the DNA. The repertoire includes roughly 360,000 clones, approximately 87% of them detected once, and approximately 1% sits in the top ten. This sample stems from a study of blood T cell repertoires in COVID-19. Study details: Donors in the United States, Italy and Spain gave samples during acute or convalescent COVID-19. T cells, B-cell-depleted T cells, or PBMCs provided the cDNA or gDNA that served as material.

Germline CDR1 is WNHNN and CDR2 is SYGVQD (reference sequence). Unmatched junction bases numbered 9, after V lost 1 base and J lost 6 bases. This CDR3 spans 17 amino acids. This receptor was identified in a woman aged 30 to 39 with acute COVID-19. This chain connects TRBV10-1 to TRBJ2-4, with 10 bases matching TRBD1. Material: PBMCs or T cells enriched from blood (not recorded which). The chain's CDR3 is CASSEFKGRTGGNIQYF. The CDR3 DNA follows: TGCGCCAGCAGTGAGTTTAAAGGACGGACAGGGGGAAACATTCAGTACTTC.